This T cell receptor (beta chain) was obtained from a study of shared clonotypes between healthy human individuals (TCRdb year 2020). About the study as a whole: The cohort included three men and two women between 18 and 49 years of age. The study deeply sequenced blood TCR repertoires of about 5 healthy adults to estimate repertoire size and the extent of clonotype sharing between individuals. To increase sequencing depth and limit assay-specific biases, different laboratories used diverse techniques to prepare libraries and sequence TCR repertoires. Per donor, leukapheresis produced somewhere between about 0.94 and 9.5 billion PBMCs. For each donor, CD4 naive and CD4 memory were each run on three plates, CD8 naive on two plates, and CD8 memory on one plate. Study-wide conclusions, independent of this receptor: Only blood was sampled, and tissue TCR repertoires likely differ from those in blood. Based on pairwise subsampling, the degree of clonotype sharing among donors was expected to be affected by sequencing depth. Estimated clonotype richness was generally larger for naive than for memory subsets. Sharing across a few donors was observed for around 5% of naive CD4, less than 4% of naive CD8, over 2% of memory CD4, and roughly 0.4% of memory CD8 clonotypes. Even with the large sequencing depth, rarefaction of the sorted-subset datasets indicated that sequencing was incomplete. Compared with non-shared clonotypes, the clonotypes found in all four sorted-subset donors had higher generation probabilities. The small number of donors limited the genetic and exposure-history diversity represented.

Of note for this clone: What antigen it recognizes has not been identified. Nothing much larger sits one base from this clone, and base qualities are not available.

Donors were healthy HIV-negative adults with no recently reported acute infections or vaccinations. Only Caucasian adults living in Nashville, Tennessee, USA were represented among the donors. CD4+ T cells were enriched by magnetic negative selection; naive cells were then positively selected on CD45RA, and the negative fraction formed the memory subset. After blood collection by leukapheresis, PBMCs were isolated using Ficoll-Histopaque density gradient centrifugation and then cryopreserved in the vapor phase of liquid nitrogen. Analytical flow cytometry was used to check the purity and quantity of every magnetically sorted T cell population. Genomic DNA was isolated from every sorted fraction and measured by UV absorbance on a Nanodrop 2000c. Using the deep immunoSEQ assay, multiplex PCR amplified TCR CDR3 regions from genomic DNA. For each cell subset, the extracted genomic DNA was distributed evenly across all wells of several immunoSEQ 96-well plates, and each plate served as one replicate. For sorted subsets, each replicate PCR was loaded with approximately 190 ng genomic DNA, equivalent to 30,000 to 35,000 T cell genomes. Purified libraries were quantified with a Qubit 3.0 fluorometer, sized on a Bioanalyzer 2100, and re-quantified with the KAPA Library Quantification kit. Each immunoSEQ 96-well plate was sequenced on its own single-read 150-cycle Illumina NextSeq 550 flow cell. In the authors' own workflow: Because the immunoSEQ output held only junctional sequences and lacked quality scores, the filtering could not match the filtering applied to full-length reads. To assign V/J genes and CDR3, sequences were annotated using PyIR, a Python wrapper for IgBLAST v1.9, with IMGT germline references. Reads were removed for weak V/J assignments (E-value above 1e-6), missing CDR3, stop codons, out-of-frame junctions, or ambiguous translated residues. A V3J clonotype was defined by an identical inferred V gene, J gene, and CDR3 amino acid sequence. The percentage overlap between two repertoires was calculated by dividing the number of shared unique clonotypes by the size of the smaller repertoire. Richness of each repertoire was evaluated using RTK rarefaction, the Chao1 estimator, and Recon v2.1 estimates of unobserved clonotypes. OLGA was used to compute generation probabilities for all TCRbeta clonotypes that the gDNA method yielded from a few donors. TCRdb stores this immuneACCESS table with in-frame sequences only. Part of the clones is absent; in the studies checked, under half of the shortfall reflects unresolved V genes, and no reason is known for the rest. V and J calls and clone size follow that table, whereas D and trimming were derived from the DNA. This sample holds under 850,000 clones; approximately 72% were observed only once. The ten largest account for around 1.8% of the sample.

The cysteine opens and the phenylalanine closes a CDR3 of 15 amino acids. Only the CDR3 portion is preserved as DNA: 45 bases, with reading frame beginning at the first base. The junction shows trimming of 3 bases on V and 6 bases on J, and the gene matches do not reach 7 bases of it. The CDR1 and CDR2 encoded by the germline V gene are SGHTA and FQGTGA. Sequenced: memory CD4+ T cells sorted from blood. The cell subset or site label, read with the paper, signifies: CD45RA-negative fraction. The V and J segments used are TRBV7-3 and TRBJ2-1; a stretch of 8 junction bases matches TRBD2. The source is a woman aged 30 to 39 in good health. CDR3 reads: CASSFGAGAFNEQFF. The nucleotide sequence is given as TGTGCCAGCAGCTTTGGAGCGGGAGCATTCAATGAGCAGTTCTTC.